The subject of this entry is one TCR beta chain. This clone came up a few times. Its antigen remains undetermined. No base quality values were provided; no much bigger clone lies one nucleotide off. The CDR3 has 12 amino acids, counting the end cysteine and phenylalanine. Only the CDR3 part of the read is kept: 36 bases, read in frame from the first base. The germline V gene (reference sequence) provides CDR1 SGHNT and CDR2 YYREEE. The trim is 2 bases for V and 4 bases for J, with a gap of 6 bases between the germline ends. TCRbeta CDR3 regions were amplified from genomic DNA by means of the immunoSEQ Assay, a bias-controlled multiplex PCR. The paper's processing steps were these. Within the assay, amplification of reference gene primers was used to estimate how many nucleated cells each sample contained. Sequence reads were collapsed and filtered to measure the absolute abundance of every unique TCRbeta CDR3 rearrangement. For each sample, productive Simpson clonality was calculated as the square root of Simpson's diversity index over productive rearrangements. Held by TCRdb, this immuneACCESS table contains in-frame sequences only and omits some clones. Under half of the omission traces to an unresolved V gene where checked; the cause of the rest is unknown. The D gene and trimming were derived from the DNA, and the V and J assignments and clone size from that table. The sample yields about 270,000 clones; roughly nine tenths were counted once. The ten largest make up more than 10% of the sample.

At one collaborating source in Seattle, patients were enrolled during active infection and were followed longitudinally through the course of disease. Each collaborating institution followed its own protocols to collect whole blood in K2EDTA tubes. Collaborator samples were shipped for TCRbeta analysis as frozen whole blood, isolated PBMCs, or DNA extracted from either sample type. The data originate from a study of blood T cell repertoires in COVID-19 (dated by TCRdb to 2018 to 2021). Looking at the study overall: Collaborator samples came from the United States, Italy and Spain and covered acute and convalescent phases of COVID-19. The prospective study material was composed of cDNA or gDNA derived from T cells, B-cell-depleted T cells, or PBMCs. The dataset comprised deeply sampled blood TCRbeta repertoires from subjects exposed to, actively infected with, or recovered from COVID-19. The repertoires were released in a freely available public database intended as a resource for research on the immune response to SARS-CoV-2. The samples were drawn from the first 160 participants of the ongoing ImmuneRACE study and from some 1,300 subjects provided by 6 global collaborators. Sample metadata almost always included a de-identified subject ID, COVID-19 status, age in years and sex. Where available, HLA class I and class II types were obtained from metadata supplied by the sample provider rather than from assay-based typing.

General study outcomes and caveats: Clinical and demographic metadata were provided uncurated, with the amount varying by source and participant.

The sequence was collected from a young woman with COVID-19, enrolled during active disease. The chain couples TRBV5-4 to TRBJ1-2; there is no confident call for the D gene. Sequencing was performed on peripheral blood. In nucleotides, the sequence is TGTGCCAGCAGCTTTGGGAGCTATGGCTACACCTTC. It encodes CASSFGSYGYTF.